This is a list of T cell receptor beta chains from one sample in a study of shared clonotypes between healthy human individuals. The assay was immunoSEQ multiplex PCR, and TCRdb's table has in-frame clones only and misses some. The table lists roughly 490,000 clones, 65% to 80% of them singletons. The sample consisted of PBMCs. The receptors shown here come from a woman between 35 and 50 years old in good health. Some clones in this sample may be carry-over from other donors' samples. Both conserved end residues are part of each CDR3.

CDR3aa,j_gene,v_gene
CASSFVGGTHEQYF,TRBJ2-7,TRBV11-2
CASNGGSAYEQYF,TRBJ2-7,TRBV11-2
CASSQEYRGPYEQYF,TRBJ2-7,TRBV4-2
CASSQGAEHGYTF,TRBJ1-2,TRBV4-1
CASRYSGRGVREQFF,TRBJ2-1,TRBV4-1
CASSQAEGYEQYF,TRBJ2-7,TRBV5-4
CASSLRLTDTQYF,TRBJ2-3,TRBV4-2
CASSVLAPTDTQYF,TRBJ2-3,TRBV27
CASSQEGPGLAAFF,TRBJ2-1,TRBV4-2
CASSLGGGSASYNEQFF,TRBJ2-1,TRBV5-1
CASSLRSSRDTGELFF,TRBJ2-2,TRBV11-3
CASSTRTGGATDTQYF,TRBJ2-3,TRBV7-2
CASSLGWANEKLFF,TRBJ1-4,TRBV7-8
CASSPDRGNIQYF,TRBJ2-4,TRBV5-4
CASSFLDRAEQYF,TRBJ2-7,TRBV28
CSVAGRNGETQYF,TRBJ2-5,TRBV29-1
CASRPLRTGAGYTF,TRBJ1-2,TRBV28
CASSFGTESYEQYF,TRBJ2-7,TRBV7-2
CASSVERSYNEQFF,TRBJ2-1,TRBV9
CASSGGSDMETQYF,TRBJ2-5,TRBV10-1
CASSTSPNEKLFF,TRBJ1-4,TRBV28
CASVLLAGGGDEQFF,TRBJ2-1,TRBV6-1
CASSVAARRAGELFF,TRBJ2-2,TRBV9
CSVNVEGPQQFF,TRBJ2-1,TRBV29-1
CASSWASGSQETQYF,TRBJ2-5,TRBV19
CASSVSGLNEQFF,TRBJ2-1,TRBV6-1
CASTETGGGTVQYF,TRBJ2-7,TRBV19